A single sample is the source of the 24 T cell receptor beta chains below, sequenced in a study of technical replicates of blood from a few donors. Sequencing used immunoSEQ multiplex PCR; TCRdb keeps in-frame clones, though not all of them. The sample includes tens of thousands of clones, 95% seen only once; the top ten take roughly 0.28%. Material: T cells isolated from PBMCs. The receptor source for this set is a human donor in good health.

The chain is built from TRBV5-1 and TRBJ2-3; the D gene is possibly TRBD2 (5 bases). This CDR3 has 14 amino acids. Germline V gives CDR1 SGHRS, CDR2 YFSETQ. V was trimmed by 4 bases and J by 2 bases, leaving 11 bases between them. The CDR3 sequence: CASSGRLPTDTQYF. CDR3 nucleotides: TGCGCCAGCAGCGGGCGACTACCCACAGATACGCAGTATTTT.

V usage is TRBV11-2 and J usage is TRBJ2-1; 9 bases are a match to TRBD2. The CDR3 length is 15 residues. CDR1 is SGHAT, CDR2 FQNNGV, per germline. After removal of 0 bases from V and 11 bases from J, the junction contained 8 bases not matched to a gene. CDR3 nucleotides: TGTGCCAGCAGCTTAGATCGGGCTAGCGGGAACAAGCAGTTCTTC. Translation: CASSLDRASGNKQFF.

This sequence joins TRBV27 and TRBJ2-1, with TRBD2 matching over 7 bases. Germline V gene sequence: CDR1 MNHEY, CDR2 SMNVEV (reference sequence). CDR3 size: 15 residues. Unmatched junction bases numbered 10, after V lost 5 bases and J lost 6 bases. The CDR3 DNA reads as TGTGCCAGCAGTCTGACTAGCCGGTCAAGCAATGAGCAGTTCTTC. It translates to CASSLTSRSSNEQFF.

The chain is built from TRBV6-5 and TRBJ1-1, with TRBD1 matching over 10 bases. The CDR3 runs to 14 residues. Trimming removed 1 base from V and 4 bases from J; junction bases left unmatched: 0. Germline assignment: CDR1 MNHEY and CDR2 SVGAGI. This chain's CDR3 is CASSYWTGGTEAFF. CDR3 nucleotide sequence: TGTGCCAGCAGTTACTGGACAGGGGGCACTGAAGCTTTCTTT.

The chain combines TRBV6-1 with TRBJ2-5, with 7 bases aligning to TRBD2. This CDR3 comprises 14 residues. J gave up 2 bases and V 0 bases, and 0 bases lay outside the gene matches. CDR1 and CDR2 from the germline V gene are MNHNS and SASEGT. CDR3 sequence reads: CASSEAGGQETQYF. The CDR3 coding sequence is TGTGCCAGCAGTGAAGCGGGGGGGCAAGAGACCCAGTACTTC.

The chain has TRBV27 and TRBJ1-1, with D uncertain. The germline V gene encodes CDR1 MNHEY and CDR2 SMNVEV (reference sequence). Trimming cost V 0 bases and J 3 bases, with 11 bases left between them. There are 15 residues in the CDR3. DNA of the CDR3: TGTGCCAGCAGTTTATCCTGGGGAGAGGACACTGAAGCTTTCTTT. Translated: CASSLSWGEDTEAFF.

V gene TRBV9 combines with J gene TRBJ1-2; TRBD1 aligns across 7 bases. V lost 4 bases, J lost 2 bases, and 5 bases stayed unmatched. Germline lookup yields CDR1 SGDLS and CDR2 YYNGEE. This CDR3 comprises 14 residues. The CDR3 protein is CASSPRGQNYGYTF. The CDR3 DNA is TGTGCCAGCAGCCCCAGGGGACAGAACTATGGCTACACCTTC. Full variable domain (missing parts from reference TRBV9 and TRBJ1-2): DSGVTQTPKHLITATGQRVTLRCSPRSGDLSVYWYQQSLDQGLQFLIQYYNGEERAKGNILERFSAQQFPDLHSELNLSSLELGDSALYFCASSPRGQNYGYTFGSGTRLTVV.

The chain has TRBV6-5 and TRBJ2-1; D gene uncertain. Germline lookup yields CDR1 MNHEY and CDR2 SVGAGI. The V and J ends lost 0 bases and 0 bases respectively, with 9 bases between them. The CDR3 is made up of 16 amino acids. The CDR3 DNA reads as TGTGCCAGCAGTTACTCATCACAGAGCTCCTACAATGAGCAGTTCTTC. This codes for CASSYSSQSSYNEQFF.

CDR3 in amino acids: CASSQGRENNEQFF. As DNA, the CDR3 is TGTGCCAGCAGCCAAGGGAGGGAAAACAATGAGCAGTTCTTC. The V gene is TRBV4-2, the J gene TRBJ2-1; TRBD2 might be the D (6 bases). Germline lookup yields CDR1 LGHNA and CDR2 YNFKEQ. Trimming left V 1 base short and J 5 bases short, with 9 bases between. This CDR3 is built from 14 residues.

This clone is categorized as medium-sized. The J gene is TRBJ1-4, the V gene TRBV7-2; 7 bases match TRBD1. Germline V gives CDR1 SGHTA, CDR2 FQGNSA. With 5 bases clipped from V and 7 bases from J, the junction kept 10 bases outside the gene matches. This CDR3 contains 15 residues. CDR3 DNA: TGTGCCAGCAGCAGATACAGGGGTGTTAGTGAAAAACTGTTTTTT. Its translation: CASSRYRGVSEKLFF.

Here the CDR3 reads CASSLRGDTQYF. The CDR3 nucleotides are TGTGCCAGCAGTCTCCGCGGGGATACGCAGTATTTT. The J gene is TRBJ2-3, the V gene TRBV27; weak D call: TRBD2 (5 bases). The CDR3 sequence is 12 residues long. Germline CDR1 and CDR2: MNHEY and SMNVEV (reference sequence). V was trimmed by 5 bases and J by 6 bases, leaving 9 bases between them.

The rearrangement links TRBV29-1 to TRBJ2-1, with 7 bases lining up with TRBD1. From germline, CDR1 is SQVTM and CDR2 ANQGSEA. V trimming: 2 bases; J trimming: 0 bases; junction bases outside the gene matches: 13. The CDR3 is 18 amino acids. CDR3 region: CSVEYIGGFPSSYNEQFF. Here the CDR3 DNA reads TGCAGCGTTGAATATATAGGGGGCTTCCCCAGCTCCTACAATGAGCAGTTCTTC.

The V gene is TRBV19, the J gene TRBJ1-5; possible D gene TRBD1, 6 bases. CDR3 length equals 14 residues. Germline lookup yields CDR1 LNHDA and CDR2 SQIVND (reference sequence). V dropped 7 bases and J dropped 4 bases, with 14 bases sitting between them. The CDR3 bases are TGTGCCAGTAAAGTACAGGGTGGGAATCAGCCCCAGCATTTT. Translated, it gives CASKVQGGNQPQHF.

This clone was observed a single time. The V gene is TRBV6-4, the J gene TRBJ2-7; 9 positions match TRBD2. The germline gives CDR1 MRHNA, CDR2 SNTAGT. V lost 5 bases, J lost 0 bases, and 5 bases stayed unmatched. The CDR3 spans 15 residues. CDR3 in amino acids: CASSQTSGYSYEQYF. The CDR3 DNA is TGTGCCAGCAGTCAGACTAGCGGATACTCCTACGAGCAGTACTTC.

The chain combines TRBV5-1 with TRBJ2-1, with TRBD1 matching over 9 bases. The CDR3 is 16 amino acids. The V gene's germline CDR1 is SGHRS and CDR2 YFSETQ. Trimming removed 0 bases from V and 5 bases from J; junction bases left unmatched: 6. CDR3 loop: CASSLGPGTGNNEQFF. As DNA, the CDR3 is TGCGCCAGCAGCTTGGGCCCCGGGACAGGGAACAATGAGCAGTTCTTC.

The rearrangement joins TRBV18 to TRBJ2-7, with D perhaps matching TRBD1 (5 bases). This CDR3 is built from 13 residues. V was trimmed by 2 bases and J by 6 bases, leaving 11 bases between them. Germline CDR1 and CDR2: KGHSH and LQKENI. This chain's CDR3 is CASSPKDMREQYF. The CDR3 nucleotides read TGTGCCAGCTCACCAAAGGACATGCGCGAGCAGTACTTC.

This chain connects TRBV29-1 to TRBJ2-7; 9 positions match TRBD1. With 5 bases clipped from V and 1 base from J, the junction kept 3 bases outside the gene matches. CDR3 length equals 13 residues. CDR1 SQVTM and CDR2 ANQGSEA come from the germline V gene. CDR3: CSVTGQGSYEQYF. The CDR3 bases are TGCAGCGTTACGGGACAGGGATCCTACGAGCAGTACTTC.

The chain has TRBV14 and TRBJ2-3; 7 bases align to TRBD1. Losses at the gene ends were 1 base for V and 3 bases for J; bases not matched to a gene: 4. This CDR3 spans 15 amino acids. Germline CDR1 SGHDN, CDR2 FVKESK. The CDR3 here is CASSQVDRETDTQYF. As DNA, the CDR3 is TGTGCCAGCAGCCAAGTCGACAGGGAGACAGATACGCAGTATTTT.

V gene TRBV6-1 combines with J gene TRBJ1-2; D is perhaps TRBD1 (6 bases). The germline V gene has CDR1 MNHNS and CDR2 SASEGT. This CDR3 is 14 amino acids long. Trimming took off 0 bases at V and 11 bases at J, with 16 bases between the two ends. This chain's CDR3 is CASSEALGDTRYTF. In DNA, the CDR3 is TGTGCCAGCAGTGAAGCCTTGGGGGACACCAGATACACCTTC.

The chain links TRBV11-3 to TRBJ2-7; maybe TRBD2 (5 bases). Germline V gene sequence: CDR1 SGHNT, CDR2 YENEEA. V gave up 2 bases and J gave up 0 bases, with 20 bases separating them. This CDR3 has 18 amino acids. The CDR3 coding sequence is TGTGCCAGCAGCTTATCCGGATTAGGGAGCACCAACTCCTACGAGCAGTACTTC. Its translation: CASSLSGLGSTNSYEQYF.

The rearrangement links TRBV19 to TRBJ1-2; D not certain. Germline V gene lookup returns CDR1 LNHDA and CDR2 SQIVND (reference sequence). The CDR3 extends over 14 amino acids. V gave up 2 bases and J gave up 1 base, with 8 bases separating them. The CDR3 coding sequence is TGTGCCAGTAGTATACCCGCAGTTAACTATGGCTACACCTTC. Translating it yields CASSIPAVNYGYTF.

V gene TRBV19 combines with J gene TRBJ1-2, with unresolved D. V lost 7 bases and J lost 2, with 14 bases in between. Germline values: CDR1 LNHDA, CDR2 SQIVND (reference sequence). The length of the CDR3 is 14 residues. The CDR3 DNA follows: TGTGCCAGTACCGGAGGGTCTGGGAACTATGGCTACACCTTC. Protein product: CASTGGSGNYGYTF.

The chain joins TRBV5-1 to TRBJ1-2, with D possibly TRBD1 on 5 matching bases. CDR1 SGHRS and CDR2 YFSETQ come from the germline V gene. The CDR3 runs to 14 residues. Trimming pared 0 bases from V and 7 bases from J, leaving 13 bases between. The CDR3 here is CASSLGQGIGGYTF. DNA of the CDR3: TGCGCCAGCAGCTTGGGGCAGGGTATAGGTGGCTACACCTTC.

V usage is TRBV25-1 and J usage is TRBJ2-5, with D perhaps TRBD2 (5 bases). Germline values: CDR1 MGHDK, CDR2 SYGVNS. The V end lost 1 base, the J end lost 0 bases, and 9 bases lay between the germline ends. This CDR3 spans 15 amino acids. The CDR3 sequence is CASSESPGYQETQYF. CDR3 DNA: TGTGCCAGCAGTGAATCACCGGGATACCAAGAGACCCAGTACTTC.